The 18 T cell receptor beta chains reported below all come from one sample, sequenced in a study of early T cells in non-severe SARS-CoV-2 infection. TCRdb independently ran MiXCR on the 5' RACE reads; one entry per CDR3 protein. The table shows tens of thousands of distinct CDR3 sequences, with roughly 9.5% occurring only once. Specimen: whole blood. The receptors originated from an adult who was a healthcare worker with PCR-confirmed SARS-CoV-2 infection or an uninfected control (not recorded which).

Many counts were recorded for this clonotype. V gene TRBV14 combines with J gene TRBJ2-7; D call uncertain. The germline V and J ends were trimmed by 4 bases and 0 bases, with 10 bases remaining between them. Germline lookup yields CDR1 SGHDN and CDR2 FVKESK. The length of the CDR3 is 14 residues. Here the CDR3 reads CASSPSASSYEQYF. The CDR3 DNA is TGTGCCAGCAGCCCCTCAGCAAGCTCCTACGAGCAGTACTTC.

This clonotype turned up a few times. The V call is TRBV20-1, the J call TRBJ2-3; 11 positions match TRBD2. Trimming cost V 3 bases and J 10 bases; bases outside gene matches: 12. The germline V gene has CDR1 DFQATT and CDR2 SNEGSKA (reference sequence). This CDR3 comprises 15 residues. As DNA, the CDR3 is TGCAGTGCTAGCCCCGGGACTAGCGGCCGACGAGCGCAGTATTTT. This sequence encodes CSASPGTSGRRAQYF.

In this sample, this clonotype turned up many times. This CDR3 is CASRQGANTEAFF. Here the CDR3 DNA reads TGTGCCAGCAGACAGGGGGCGAATACTGAAGCTTTCTTT. The chain has TRBV12-3 or TRBV12-4 and TRBJ1-1; 9 positions match TRBD1. Unmatched junction bases numbered 4, after V lost 6 bases and J lost 5 bases. The CDR3 runs to 13 residues.

Note on this clonotype: It may be a read error: a sequence one base away is much more abundant. The V gene is TRBV7-2, the J gene TRBJ2-7; 9 bases fit TRBD1. Germline V gene data show CDR1 as SGHTA and CDR2 as FQGNSA. CDR3 length equals 13 residues. Trimming at V came to 1 base and at J to 5 bases, leaving 0 bases not matched to a gene. CDR3 sequence (DNA): TGTGCCAGCAGCTTAGGGACAGGGGACGAGCAGTACTTC. It encodes CASSLGTGDEQYF.

This clonotype was seen a few times. Here the CDR3 reads CASSPQGDQPQHF. The CDR3 region has the DNA TGTGCCAGCAGCCCACAAGGGGATCAGCCCCAGCATTTT. The chain joins TRBV7-9 to TRBJ1-5, with D perhaps TRBD1 (5 bases). Germline CDR1 and CDR2: SEHNR and FQNEAQ (reference sequence). V gave up 5 bases and J gave up 5 bases, with 10 bases separating them. This CDR3 has 13 residues. The full variable domain, its missing parts supplied by reference TRBV7-9 and TRBJ1-5, is DTGVSQNPRHKITKRGQNVTFRCDPISEHNRLYWYRQTLGQGPEFLTYFQNEAQLEKSRLLSDRFSAERPKGSFSTLEIQRTEQGDSAMYLCASSPQGDQPQHFGDGTRLSIL.

This clonotype was seen many times. This chain connects TRBV29-1 to TRBJ2-7; 7 nucleotides agree with TRBD1. Germline assignment: CDR1 SQVTM and CDR2 ANQGSEA. This CDR3 contains 11 residues. With 4 bases clipped from V and 6 bases from J, the junction kept 3 bases outside the gene matches. This CDR3 is CSVATGTEQYF. CDR3 sequence (DNA): TGCAGCGTTGCGACAGGGACCGAGCAGTACTTC.

In its sample, this clonotype was seen a few times. The chain recombines TRBV5-8 with TRBJ2-7; 8 bases are a match to TRBD1. Germline V gives CDR1 SGHTS, CDR2 YDEGEE. After removal of 5 bases from V and 0 bases from J, the junction contained 7 bases not matched to a gene. The length of the CDR3 is 15 residues. The CDR3, as DNA: TGTGCCAGCAGTCGGACAGGGATAAACTCCTACGAGCAGTACTTC. The encoded protein is CASSRTGINSYEQYF.

This clonotype was detected a few times. The chain recombines TRBV7-9 with TRBJ2-3, with D possibly being TRBD1 (6 bases). V was trimmed by 3 bases and J by 2 bases, leaving 12 bases between them. The CDR3 consists of 15 residues. The germline V gene encodes CDR1 SEHNR and CDR2 FQNEAQ (reference sequence). CDR3 nucleotide sequence: TGTGCCAGCAGCTTGGACAGACTTGTCACAGATACGCAGTATTTT. Translated, it gives CASSLDRLVTDTQYF.

This clonotype was detected only a few times. This sequence joins TRBV19 and TRBJ2-7; D ambiguous. With 3 bases removed from V and 3 bases from J, the gap between germline ends came to 6 bases. The CDR3 length is 12 residues. Germline assignment: CDR1 LNHDA and CDR2 SQIVND (reference sequence). The chain's CDR3 is CASSISSYEQYF. In DNA, the CDR3 is TGTGCCAGTAGTATCTCCAGCTACGAGCAGTACTTC.

This clonotype was seen at least ten times. V and J are TRBV10-3 and TRBJ2-7; the match to TRBD1 covers 8 bases. The germline V gene encodes CDR1 ENHRY and CDR2 SYGVKD. The CDR3 loop spans 14 amino acids. The V gene end was trimmed by 7 bases and the J gene end by 3 bases; junction bases not matched to a gene: 8. CDR3 sequence (DNA): TGTGCCATCATGCGGGGAACAGGGGGCTACGAGCAGTACTTC. It yields the protein CAIMRGTGGYEQYF.

In this sample, this clonotype turned up a few times. The chain links TRBV5-8 to TRBJ1-6, with 10 bases that match TRBD1. Germline V gene lookup returns CDR1 SGHTS and CDR2 YDEGEE. V trimming: 5 bases; J trimming: 7 bases; junction bases outside the gene matches: 9. The CDR3 has 16 amino acids. CDR3 sequence (DNA): TGTGCCAGCAGTCGGACAGGGGGTCTGTCGAATTCACCCCTCCACTTT. Its translation: CASSRTGGLSNSPLHF.

The chain links TRBV3-1 to TRBJ2-5; TRBD1 aligns across 9 bases. This CDR3 spans 14 amino acids. Germline values: CDR1 LGHDT, CDR2 YNNKEL (reference sequence). Unmatched junction bases numbered 3, after V lost 3 bases and J lost 4 bases. The CDR3 protein is CASSQGTGRETQYF. The CDR3 DNA sequence: TGTGCCAGCAGCCAGGGGACAGGGAGAGAGACCCAGTACTTC.

This clonotype was counted ten times or more. This chain links TRBV5-1 with TRBJ2-7; D is possibly TRBD1 or TRBD2 (5 bases each). CDR1 SGHRS and CDR2 YFSETQ come from the germline V gene. This CDR3 region has 15 residues. V gave up 0 bases and J gave up 2 bases, with 12 bases separating them. Here the CDR3 reads CASSLDGTDTYEQYF. CDR3 sequence (DNA): TGCGCCAGCAGCTTGGACGGGACGGACACCTACGAGCAGTACTTC. Variable domain in full (rest from reference TRBV5-1 and TRBJ2-7): KAGVTQTPRYLIKTRGQQVTLSCSPISGHRSVSWYQQTPGQGLQFLFEYFSETQRNKGNFPGRFSGRQFSNSRSEMNVSTLELGDSALYLCASSLDGTDTYEQYFGPGTRLTVT.

This clonotype showed up many times. The CDR3 region has the DNA TGCGCCAGCAGCTCCGGACAGCCCACAGATACGCAGTATTTT. This translates into CASSSGQPTDTQYF. This rearrangement joins TRBV5-1 to TRBJ2-3; tentative D call: TRBD1 (6 bases). Germline values: CDR1 SGHRS, CDR2 YFSETQ. This CDR3 comprises 14 residues. V gave up 3 bases and J gave up 2 bases, with 10 bases separating them.

This chain links TRBV6-6 with TRBJ1-4; D remains unclear. The CDR3 is made up of 13 amino acids. The germline CDR1 and CDR2 sequences are MNHNY and SVGAGI (reference sequence). V was clipped by 2 bases and J by 3 bases, with 4 bases between them. The CDR3 here is CASSYRPNEKLFF. In DNA form, the CDR3 reads TGTGCCAGCAGTTACAGACCTAATGAAAAACTGTTTTTT.

At least ten counts were recorded for this clonotype. The genes are TRBV11-3 and TRBJ2-1; 8 nucleotides agree with TRBD2. V trimming: 4 bases; J trimming: 1 base; junction bases outside the gene matches: 3. CDR1 and CDR2 (germline): SGHNT, YENEEA. This CDR3 region has 15 residues. DNA of the CDR3: TGTGCCAGCAGCTCTAGCGGGTCATCCTACAATGAGCAGTTCTTC. This codes for CASSSSGSSYNEQFF.

Only a few counts were recorded for this clonotype. The chain couples TRBV19 to TRBJ2-1, with 8 positions matching TRBD1. The CDR3 length is 15 residues. J gave up 9 bases and V 2 bases, and 9 bases lay outside the gene matches. Germline values: CDR1 LNHDA, CDR2 SQIVND (reference sequence). CDR3 sequence reads: CASSITRGLRSEQFF. The CDR3, as DNA: TGTGCCAGTAGTATAACCAGGGGGCTACGTTCTGAGCAGTTCTTC.

This clonotype was counted ten times or more. This chain connects TRBV7-9 to TRBJ2-7, with TRBD1 matching over 12 bases. Germline values: CDR1 SEHNR, CDR2 FQNEAQ (reference sequence). The junction had 5 bases not matched to a gene; V was cut back by 4 bases and J by 7 bases. This CDR3 has 14 residues. The CDR3 is CASSSGQGAREQYF. The CDR3 DNA sequence: TGTGCCAGCAGCTCGGGACAGGGGGCGAGAGAGCAGTACTTC.